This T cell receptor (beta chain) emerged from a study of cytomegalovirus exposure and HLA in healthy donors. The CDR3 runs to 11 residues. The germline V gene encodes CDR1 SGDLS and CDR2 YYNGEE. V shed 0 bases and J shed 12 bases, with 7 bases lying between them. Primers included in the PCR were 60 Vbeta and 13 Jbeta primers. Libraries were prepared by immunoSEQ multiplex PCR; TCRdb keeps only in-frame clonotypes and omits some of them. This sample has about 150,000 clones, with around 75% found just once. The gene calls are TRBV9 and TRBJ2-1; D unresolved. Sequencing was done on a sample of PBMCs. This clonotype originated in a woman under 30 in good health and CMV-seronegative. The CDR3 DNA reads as TGTGCCAGCAGCGTAGGAACTCTGCAGTTCTTC. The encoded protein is CASSVGTLQFF.